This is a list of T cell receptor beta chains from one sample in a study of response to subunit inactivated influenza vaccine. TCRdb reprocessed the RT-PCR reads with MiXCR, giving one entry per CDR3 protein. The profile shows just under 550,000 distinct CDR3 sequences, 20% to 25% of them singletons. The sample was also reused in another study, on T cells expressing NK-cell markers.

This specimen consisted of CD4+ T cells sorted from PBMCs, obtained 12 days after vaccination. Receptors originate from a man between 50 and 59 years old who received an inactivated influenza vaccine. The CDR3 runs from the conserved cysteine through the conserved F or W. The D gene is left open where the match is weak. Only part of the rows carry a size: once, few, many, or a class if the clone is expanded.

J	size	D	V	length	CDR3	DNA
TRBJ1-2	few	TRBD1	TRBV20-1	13	CSARGQGRNGYTF	TGCAGTGCTAGGGGACAGGGACGGAATGGCTACACCTTC
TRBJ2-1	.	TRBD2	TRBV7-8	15	CASSSLFGSGDEQFF	TGTGCCAGCAGCTCCCTCTTCGGGAGCGGGGATGAGCAGTTCTTC
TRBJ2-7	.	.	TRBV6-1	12	CATTRTFHEQYF	TGTGCCACCACCCGGACATTCCACGAGCAGTACTTC
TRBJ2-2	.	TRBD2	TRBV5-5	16	CASSFSGGQNTGELFF	TGTGCCAGCAGCTTTAGCGGGGGGCAGAACACCGGGGAGCTGTTTTTT
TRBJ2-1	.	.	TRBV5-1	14	CASSSTGRRNEQFF	TGCGCCAGCAGCTCGACAGGGAGGAGAAATGAGCAGTTCTTC
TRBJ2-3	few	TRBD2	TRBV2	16	CASRDRLAADTDTQYF	TGTGCCAGCAGAGATAGACTAGCGGCTGACACAGATACGCAGTATTTT
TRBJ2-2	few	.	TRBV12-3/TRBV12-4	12	CASNEGGGELFF	TGTGCCAGCAACGAGGGGGGTGGGGAGCTGTTTTTT
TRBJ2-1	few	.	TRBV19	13	CASSISTYNEQFF	TGTGCCAGTAGTATAAGCACCTACAATGAGCAGTTCTTC
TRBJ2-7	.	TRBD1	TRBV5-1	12	CASSTQGGEQYF	TGCGCCAGCAGCACACAGGGGGGCGAGCAGTACTTC
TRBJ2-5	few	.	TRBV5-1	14	CASRFRGDQETQYF	TGCGCCAGCCGTTTTAGGGGGGACCAAGAGACCCAGTACTTC
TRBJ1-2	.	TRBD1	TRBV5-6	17	CASSSTGQAIANYGYTF	TGTGCCAGCAGTTCTACTGGACAGGCGATAGCTAACTATGGCTACACCTTC
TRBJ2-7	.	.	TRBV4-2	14	CASSQVGTADEQYF	TGTGCCAGCAGCCAAGTGGGTACAGCGGACGAGCAGTACTTC
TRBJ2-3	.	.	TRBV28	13	CASSTSPTDTQYF	TGTGCCAGCAGCACCAGCCCCACAGATACGCAGTATTTT
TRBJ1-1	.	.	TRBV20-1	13	CSASVMMNTESFF	TGCAGTGCTAGTGTTATGATGAACACTGAATCTTTCTTT
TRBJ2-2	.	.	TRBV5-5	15	CASSFEGTNTGELFF	TGTGCCAGCAGCTTTGAGGGGACGAACACCGGGGAGCTGTTTTTT
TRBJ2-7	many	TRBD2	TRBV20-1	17	CSIYPGLAGEVSYEQYF	TGCAGTATCTACCCGGGACTAGCGGGAGAAGTTTCCTACGAGCAGTACTTC
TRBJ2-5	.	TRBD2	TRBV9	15	CASSETSGYQETQYF	TGTGCCAGCAGCGAGACTAGCGGGTACCAAGAGACCCAGTACTTC
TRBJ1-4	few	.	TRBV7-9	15	CASSWREGTNEKLFF	TGTGCCAGCAGCTGGCGGGAAGGAACTAATGAAAAACTGTTTTTT
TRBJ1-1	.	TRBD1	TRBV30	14	CAWRRGQFNTEAFF	TGTGCCTGGAGGAGGGGACAGTTTAACACTGAAGCTTTCTTT
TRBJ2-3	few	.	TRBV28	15	CASNPGSLGADTQYF	TGTGCCAGCAATCCGGGGTCCCTGGGGGCAGATACGCAGTATTTT
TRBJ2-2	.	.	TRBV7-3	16	CASSLTEVREVGELFF	TGTGCCAGCAGCTTAACGGAGGTCAGGGAAGTCGGGGAGCTGTTTTTT
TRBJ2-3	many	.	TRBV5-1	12	CASSLRWDTQYF	TGCGCCAGCAGCTTAAGGTGGGATACGCAGTATTTT
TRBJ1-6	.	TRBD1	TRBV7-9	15	CASSLGTGVGSPLHF	TGTGCCAGCAGCTTAGGAACAGGGGTGGGGTCACCCCTCCACTTT
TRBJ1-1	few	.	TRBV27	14	CASSLRKENTEAFF	TGTGCCAGCAGTCTCCGTAAGGAGAACACTGAAGCTTTCTTT
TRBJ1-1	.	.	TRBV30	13	CAWSRTENTEAFF	TGTGCCTGGAGTCGGACGGAGAACACTGAAGCTTTCTTT
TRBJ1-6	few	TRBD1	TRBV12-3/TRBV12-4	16	CASSSSQGAGVSPLHF	TGTGCCAGCAGTTCTTCTCAGGGGGCTGGTGTTTCACCCCTCCACTTT
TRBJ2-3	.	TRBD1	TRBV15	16	CATTLKQGGSTDTQYF	TGTGCCACCACCCTAAAACAGGGGGGAAGCACAGATACGCAGTATTTT
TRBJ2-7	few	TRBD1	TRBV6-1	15	CASREPGQASYEQYF	TGTGCCAGCAGAGAGCCGGGACAGGCATCCTACGAGCAGTACTTC
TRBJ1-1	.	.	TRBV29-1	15	CSAPRQDTMNTEAFF	TGCAGCGCTCCCCGACAGGATACTATGAACACTGAAGCTTTCTTT
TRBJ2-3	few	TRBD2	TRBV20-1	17	CSARGWSVGGATDTQYF	TGCAGTGCTAGAGGATGGTCTGTCGGGGGGGCAACAGATACGCAGTATTTT
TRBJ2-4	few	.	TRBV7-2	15	CASSPPRMTKNIQYF	TGTGCCAGCAGCCCTCCCCGGATGACCAAAAACATTCAGTACTTC
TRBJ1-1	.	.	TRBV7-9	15	CASPPPGLRNTEAFF	TGTGCCAGCCCCCCGCCGGGGCTTAGGAACACTGAAGCTTTCTTT
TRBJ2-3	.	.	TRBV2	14	CASKQGQWADTQYF	TGTGCCAGCAAACAGGGTCAGTGGGCAGATACGCAGTATTTT
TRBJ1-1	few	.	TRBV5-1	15	CASSLAGGGGTEAFF	TGCGCCAGCAGCTTGGCCGGGGGAGGGGGCACTGAAGCTTTCTTT
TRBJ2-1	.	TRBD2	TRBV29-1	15	CSVAARLAGSNEQFF	TGCAGCGTAGCCGCCAGATTAGCGGGGAGCAATGAGCAGTTCTTC
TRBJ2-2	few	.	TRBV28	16	CASSFFTGARTGELFF	TGTGCCAGCAGTTTTTTTACCGGGGCACGTACCGGGGAGCTGTTTTTT
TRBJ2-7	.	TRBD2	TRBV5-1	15	CASSPTWDYSYEQYF	TGCGCCAGCAGCCCCACATGGGACTACTCCTACGAGCAGTACTTC
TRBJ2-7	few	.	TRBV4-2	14	CASSQVREDYEQYF	TGTGCCAGCAGCCAGGTACGGGAAGACTACGAGCAGTACTTC
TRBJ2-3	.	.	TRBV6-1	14	CASRPAGLADTQYF	TGTGCCAGCAGGCCGGCAGGCCTCGCAGATACGCAGTATTTT
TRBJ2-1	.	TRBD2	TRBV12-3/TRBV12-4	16	CASSRLAGVIPGEQFF	TGTGCCAGCAGCCGACTAGCGGGAGTAATCCCTGGTGAGCAGTTCTTC
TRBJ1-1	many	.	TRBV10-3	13	CATLPGASTEAFF	TGTGCCACCCTGCCGGGGGCATCCACTGAAGCTTTCTTT
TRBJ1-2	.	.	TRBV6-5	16	CASSYLSDRSEKGYTF	TGTGCCAGCAGTTACCTCTCGGACCGGTCGGAGAAAGGCTACACCTTC
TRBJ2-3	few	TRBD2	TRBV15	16	CATSRDSSGGTDTQYF	TGTGCCACCAGCAGAGATAGTAGCGGGGGCACAGATACGCAGTATTTT
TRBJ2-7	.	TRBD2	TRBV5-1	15	CASSLRTSGEREQYF	TGCGCCAGCAGCTTGCGGACTAGCGGGGAGAGGGAGCAGTACTTC
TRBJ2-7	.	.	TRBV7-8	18	CASSEAPRGWRLIYEQYF	TGTGCCAGCAGCGAGGCCCCTAGGGGGTGGCGGTTGATCTACGAGCAGTACTTC
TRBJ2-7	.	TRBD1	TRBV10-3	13	CAIRTGGTYEQYF	TGTGCCATCAGGACAGGGGGCACCTACGAGCAGTACTTC
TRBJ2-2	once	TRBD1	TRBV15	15	CATRTGGGGNGELFF	TGTGCCACCAGGACAGGGGGGGGAGGAAACGGGGAGCTGTTTTTT
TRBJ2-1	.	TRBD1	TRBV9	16	CASSPRTGANGNEQFF	TGTGCCAGCAGCCCACGGACAGGGGCCAATGGCAATGAGCAGTTCTTC
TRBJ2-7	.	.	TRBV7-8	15	CASSLAYVGSYEQYF	TGTGCCAGCAGCTTAGCGTATGTCGGCTCCTACGAGCAGTACTTC
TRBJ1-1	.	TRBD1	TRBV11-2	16	CASSLGPLRTGTEAFF	TGTGCCAGCAGCTTAGGACCCCTTCGGACAGGCACTGAAGCTTTCTTT
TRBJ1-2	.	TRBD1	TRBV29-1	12	CSDKTGRGGYTF	TGCAGCGATAAGACAGGGCGAGGTGGCTACACCTTC